This entry lists 8 T cell receptor beta chains sequenced from one sample in a study of beta chain features in type 1 diabetes. TCRB transcripts that were expressed got sequenced, as all of the isolated RNA had been reverse transcribed. The table came from immunoSEQ multiplex PCR; TCRdb's copy has only in-frame clones and leaves some out. This table holds 600,000 or so clones, 9.5% to 15% found once. Regarding the study as a whole: People with Type 1 diabetes carried modestly yet significantly shorter TCRB CDR3s in all four CD4+ subsets.

These receptors have no known antigen. Material: naive CD4+ T cells from blood. Receptor source: a man aged 25-45 years with type 1 diabetes.

This chain uses TRBV6-1 with TRBJ2-1, with TRBD1 identical over 7 bases. The ends lost 4 bases at V and 0 bases at J; junction bases unmatched: 9. Germline CDR1 reads MNHNS; CDR2 reads SASEGT. The CDR3 runs to 17 residues. The CDR3 protein is CASSGSGTASSYNEQFF. CDR3 DNA sequence: TGTGCCAGCAGTGGATCTGGGACAGCGAGCTCCTACAATGAGCAGTTCTTC.

This clone was picked up a small number of times. The chain recombines TRBV7-2 with TRBJ2-3, with D unclear. V lost 4 bases to trimming and J lost 9 bases, with 11 bases between them. This CDR3 has 12 amino acids. Germline V gives CDR1 SGHTA, CDR2 FQGNSA. CDR3 protein: CASSSPPVTQYF. For the CDR3, the DNA is TGTGCCAGCAGCTCGCCTCCGGTGACGCAGTATTTT.

To note about this clone: Within the sample, other DNA sequences also encode this same CDR3. J is TRBJ2-3 and V is TRBV6-5; D gene uncertain. Looked up from germline, CDR1 is MNHEY and CDR2 is SVGAGI. Between the trimmed V and J ends, which lost 0 bases and 2 bases, there was a span of 9 bases. The CDR3 length is 15 residues. CDR3 amino acids: CASSYSGLNTDTQYF. As DNA, the CDR3 is TGTGCCAGCAGTTACTCCGGCCTCAACACAGATACGCAGTATTTT.

This clone was observed a few times. This chain uses TRBV7-2 with TRBJ2-1; D perhaps matches TRBD1 (5 bases). The germline gives CDR1 SGHTA, CDR2 FQGNSA. CDR3 size: 16 residues. Trimming left V 7 bases short and J 0 bases short, with 16 bases between. The CDR3 nucleotides are TGTGCCAGCACCGTACAACAGGAACCCTCCTACAATGAGCAGTTCTTC. Its translation: CASTVQQEPSYNEQFF. Combining the CDR3 with reference TRBV7-2 and TRBJ2-1 gives the whole variable domain GAGVSQSPSNKVTEKGKDVELRCDPISGHTALYWYRQSLGQGLEFLIYFQGNSAPDKSGLPSDRFSAERTGGSVSTLTIQRTQQEDSAVYLCASTVQQEPSYNEQFFGPGTRLTVL.

In its sample, this clone was seen a few times. The chain employs TRBV9 and TRBJ1-2, with 9 bases aligning to TRBD1. The CDR3 is 14 residues long. V lost 3 bases to trimming and J lost 3 bases; unmatched junction nucleotides: 3. The germline CDR1 and CDR2 sequences are SGDLS and YYNGEE. The CDR3 sequence is CASSGGQGYYGYTF. The DNA for the CDR3 is TGTGCCAGCAGCGGAGGACAGGGGTACTATGGCTACACCTTC.

This rearrangement joins TRBV6-5 to TRBJ2-7; D is tentatively TRBD1 or TRBD2 (5 bases each). The ends were cut back, 0 bases at V and 0 bases at J, with 12 bases in the middle. The CDR3 has 16 amino acids. CDR1 is MNHEY and CDR2 is SVGAGI in the germline V gene. The CDR3 DNA reads TGTGCCAGCAGTTACTCGGGCTCAGGGAGCTCCTACGAGCAGTACTTC. This codes for CASSYSGSGSSYEQYF.

The chain combines TRBV15 with TRBJ1-6; D is possibly TRBD1 (5 bases). V gave up 0 bases and J gave up 12 bases, with 15 bases separating them. CDR3 length: 15 amino acids. Germline CDR1 reads LNHNV; CDR2 reads YYDKDF (reference sequence). The CDR3 region has the DNA TGTGCCACCAGCAGAGAAACAGGTCGAGATAGACCCCTCCACTTT. Translated: CATSRETGRDRPLHF.

This rearrangement joins TRBV18 to TRBJ1-4; no clear D gene. Germline CDR1 and CDR2: KGHSH and LQKENI. V was clipped by 5 bases and J by 0 bases, with 7 bases between them. This CDR3 spans 14 amino acids. The CDR3, as DNA: TGTGCCAGCTCAGACGGAGCAACTAATGAAAAACTGTTTTTT. Amino acid sequence: CASSDGATNEKLFF.